This T cell receptor (beta chain) was captured by sequencing in a study of blood T cell repertoires in COVID-19. Sequencing used immunoSEQ multiplex PCR; TCRdb keeps in-frame clones, though not all of them. The sample holds some 130,000 clones, about 86% seen once. The receptor comes from a woman aged 45-59 years who had recovered from COVID-19. Sequencing was carried out using PBMCs or T cells enriched from blood (not recorded which).

CDR3 sequence reads: CASSLASGSETQYF. The CDR3 coding sequence is TGTGCCAGCAGCTTAGCTAGCGGGTCAGAGACCCAGTACTTC. This chain links TRBV7-9 with TRBJ2-5, with 7 bases lining up with TRBD2. J was trimmed by 4 bases and V by 0 bases; bases with no gene match: 2. Germline V gene data show CDR1 as SEHNR and CDR2 as FQNEAQ (reference sequence). The CDR3 extends over 14 amino acids.